The 15 T cell receptor beta chains presented below share a single source sample, sequenced in a study of blood T cell repertoires in COVID-19. TCRdb keeps only in-frame clones here, not all; method: immunoSEQ multiplex PCR. The data contain tens of thousands of clones, 80% of them singletons. The source material was peripheral blood. The receptors stem from a woman older than 75 with active or convalescent COVID-19.

The chain joins TRBV5-1 to TRBJ2-7; 9 bases align to TRBD2. After removal of 2 bases from V and 9 bases from J, the junction contained 9 bases not matched to a gene. Germline CDR1 SGHRS, CDR2 YFSETQ. This CDR3 spans 14 amino acids. The CDR3 DNA reads TGCGCCAGCAGCTTCGGCCAGCGGGAGGTCCCGCAGTACTTC. Protein product: CASSFGQREVPQYF.

The chain links TRBV6-5 to TRBJ1-2; D is possibly TRBD1 (6 bases). This CDR3 spans 12 amino acids. Germline CDR1 reads MNHEY; CDR2 reads SVGAGI. Trimming removed 6 bases at V and 4 bases at J, with 9 bases between. The CDR3 region is CASRDSFYGYTF. The CDR3, as DNA: TGTGCCAGCAGGGACAGCTTCTATGGCTACACCTTC.

V and J are TRBV4-2 and TRBJ1-1; 9 bases are a match to TRBD1. The CDR3 extends over 14 amino acids. Trimming at V came to 4 bases and at J to 6 bases, leaving 6 bases not matched to a gene. CDR1 is LGHNA, CDR2 YNFKEQ, per germline. For the CDR3, the DNA is TGTGCCAGCAGCCCGTCCCGGGACAGGGCTGAAGCTTTCTTT. Protein product: CASSPSRDRAEAFF.

This clone has only one observation. This chain joins TRBV29-1 and TRBJ2-3, with TRBD1 identical over 9 bases. V trimming: 5 bases; J trimming: 3 bases; junction bases outside the gene matches: 6. This CDR3 contains 14 residues. CDR1 SQVTM and CDR2 ANQGSEA come from the germline V gene. The CDR3: CSVKDRGWTDTQYF. The CDR3 DNA follows: TGCAGCGTTAAGGACAGGGGATGGACAGATACGCAGTATTTT.

In this sample, this clone turned up a few times. V gene TRBV10-1 combines with J gene TRBJ2-7; 8 bases align to TRBD1. Germline V CDR1 and CDR2: WNHNN, SYGVQD (reference sequence). V shed 6 bases and J 2 bases; nucleotides not matched to a gene: 6. The CDR3 totals 14 residues. The CDR3, as DNA: TGCGCCAGCAGCGAAGGGACAGGCGCCTACGAGCAGTACTTC. It specifies CASSEGTGAYEQYF.

The V gene is TRBV27, the J gene TRBJ1-2, with 9 bases fitting TRBD1. V shed 5 bases, J shed 5 bases, and the junction held 6 bases outside the gene matches. This CDR3 has 14 residues. The germline gives CDR1 MNHEY, CDR2 SMNVEV (reference sequence). The CDR3 spells CASSLTGGGYGYTF. The CDR3 bases are TGTGCCAGCAGTCTTACAGGGGGCGGGTATGGCTACACCTTC.

The chain carries TRBV5-1 and TRBJ2-1; 8 bases match TRBD2. CDR3 length equals 15 residues. Trimming removed 0 bases from V and 5 bases from J; junction bases left unmatched: 4. Germline CDR1 reads SGHRS; CDR2 reads YFSETQ. CDR3 coding DNA: TGCGCCAGCAGCTTGGTACTAGCGGACAACAATGAGCAGTTCTTC. Residues: CASSLVLADNNEQFF.

This chain uses TRBV12-3 or TRBV12-4 with TRBJ1-2; D perhaps matches TRBD1 (5 bases). CDR3 length: 12 residues. With 6 bases removed from V and 7 bases from J, the gap between germline ends came to 12 bases. The CDR3 DNA is TGTGCCAGCAGCCTGACAGATTCTGGCTACACCTTC. Protein: CASSLTDSGYTF.

This clone was recorded only once. The genes are TRBV2 and TRBJ1-5; the D is unclear. The CDR3 has 16 amino acids. The V end lost 6 bases, the J end lost 0 bases, and 15 bases lay between the germline ends. CDR1 and CDR2 (germline): SNHLY, FYNNEI. CDR3 residues: CASRSDGGVSNQPQHF. DNA for the CDR3: TGTGCCAGCAGATCAGACGGAGGAGTTAGCAATCAGCCCCAGCATTTT.

The chain is built from TRBV29-1 and TRBJ2-5; 9 nucleotides align to TRBD2. The CDR3 totals 12 residues. Germline V CDR1 and CDR2: SQVTM, ANQGSEA. Trimming cost V 6 bases and J 5 bases; bases outside gene matches: 4. The chain's CDR3 is CSVSSGIETQYF. The CDR3 DNA reads TGCAGCGTCTCTAGCGGGATTGAGACCCAGTACTTC.

J is TRBJ2-5 and V is TRBV7-8; no reliable D call. The CDR3 contains 17 residues. Trimming stripped 2 bases from V and 2 bases from J, with 18 bases between. Germline assignment: CDR1 SGHVS and CDR2 FQNEAQ. CDR3 sequence: CASSLLGTSDLQETQYF. Here the CDR3 DNA reads TGTGCCAGCAGCTTATTGGGCACCTCAGATCTACAAGAGACCCAGTACTTC.

DNA of the CDR3: TGCAGTGCTAGTCAGGGGTCCTACGAGCAGTACTTC. Encoded protein: CSASQGSYEQYF. The chain couples TRBV20-1 to TRBJ2-7; tentatively, D is TRBD1 (6 bases). The CDR3 is 12 amino acids. V lost 3 bases and J lost 1, with 7 bases in between. Germline V lookup: CDR1 DFQATT, CDR2 SNEGSKA (reference sequence).

The sample holds one count of this clone. This chain uses TRBV6-2 or TRBV6-3 with TRBJ1-1, with 8 bases identical to TRBD1. The CDR3 length is 14 residues. V shed 5 bases, J shed 4 bases, and the junction held 6 bases outside the gene matches. Germline V gene lookup returns CDR1 MNHEY and CDR2 SVGEGT. In DNA, the CDR3 is TGTGCCAGCAGTCACTACGACAGGGGCACTGAAGCTTTCTTT. Protein product: CASSHYDRGTEAFF.

The V gene is TRBV7-7, the J gene TRBJ2-3; 8 positions agree with TRBD2. This CDR3 is built from 14 residues. Germline loops: CDR1 SSHAT, CDR2 FNYEAQ (reference sequence). For the CDR3, the DNA is TGTGCTAGCGGCAGCGGGGGTCCCACAGATACGCAGTATTTT. Its translation: CASGSGGPTDTQYF.

The chain links TRBV9 to TRBJ1-4; the D is unclear. This CDR3 has 14 residues. Germline-derived CDR1 and CDR2 are SGDLS and YYNGEE. The V and J ends lost 4 bases and 0 bases respectively, with 7 bases between them. In DNA form, the CDR3 reads TGTGCCAGCAGCCCGGTTGCAACTAATGAAAAACTGTTTTTT. Its translation is CASSPVATNEKLFF.